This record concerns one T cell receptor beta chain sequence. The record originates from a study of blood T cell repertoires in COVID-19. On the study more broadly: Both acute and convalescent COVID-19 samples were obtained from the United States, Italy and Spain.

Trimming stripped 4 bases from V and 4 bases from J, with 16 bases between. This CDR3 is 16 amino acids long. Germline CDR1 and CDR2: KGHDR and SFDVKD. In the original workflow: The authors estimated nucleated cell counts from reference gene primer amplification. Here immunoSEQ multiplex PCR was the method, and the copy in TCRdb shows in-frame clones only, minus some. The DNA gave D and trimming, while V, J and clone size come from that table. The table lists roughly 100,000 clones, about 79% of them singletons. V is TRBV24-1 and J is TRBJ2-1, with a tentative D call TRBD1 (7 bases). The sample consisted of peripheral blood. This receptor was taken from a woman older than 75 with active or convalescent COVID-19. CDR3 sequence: CATSDQAQGTYNEQFF. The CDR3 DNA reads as TGTGCCACCAGTGACCAGGCACAGGGGACTTACAATGAGCAGTTCTTC.